Included here is one TCR beta chain sequence, with context. Authors' methods: Nucleated cell counts were estimated from reference gene primer amplification. This table comes from immunoSEQ multiplex PCR, and its TCRdb copy is limited to in-frame clones, with some not included. V, J and clone size reflect that table, while D and trimming were determined from the DNA. Counted here are some 100,000 clones, 86% occurring once; the ten biggest clones make up under 13%. This entry belongs to a study of blood T cell repertoires in COVID-19. Overall study context: Whether acute or convalescent, the COVID-19 samples came from the United States, Italy and Spain. T cells, B-cell-depleted T cells, or PBMCs supplied cDNA or gDNA.

This CDR3 region has 16 residues. V was trimmed by 1 base and J by 7 bases, leaving 18 bases between them. Germline V gene sequence: CDR1 SGHDT, CDR2 YYEEEE. This TCR was recovered from a man aged 50-59 years with acute or convalescent COVID-19. The sequenced sample was peripheral blood. The genes are TRBV5-6 and TRBJ1-5, with a weak D call TRBD1 (6 bases). The CDR3 here is CASSLNGRRGGQPQHF. The CDR3 nucleotides read TGTGCCAGCAGCTTGAACGGGAGAAGGGGGGGGCAGCCCCAGCATTTT.